This T cell receptor beta chain is drawn from a study of circulating CD8 cells and anti-PD-1 response in melanoma (dated by TCRdb to 2019 to 2021). In the study overall: Patients received nivolumab intravenously at 3 mg/kg every 2 weeks. The melanoma cohort included around 13 patients, of whom seven received anti-PD-1 as first-line therapy and six had previously received targeted therapy or immunotherapy. Patients with complete or partial responses were classified as responders, and patients with stable or progressive disease (RECIST v1.1) were classified as non-responders. The TCR repertoire analysis covered 11 melanoma patients: 7 non-responders and 4 responders. On on-treatment samples, PD-1 was detected using a biotinylated anti-human IgG4 antibody.

The run used a NextSeq 500. TCR libraries were prepared from about 15 ng of total RNA with the QIAseq Immune Repertoire RNA Library Kit, Human TCR Panel. Sequencing of the TCR libraries was done on an Illumina NextSeq with a Mid Output V2 kit and asymmetric 261x41 paired-end reads. Each TCR library was diluted to about 3.8 nM, after which the TCR libraries were pooled, denatured and loaded at around 1.1 pM. Per the authors' processing: The QIAGEN GeneGlobe Data Analysis Center was used to process TCR FASTQ files, and downstream analysis was done in R 3.5.2. Clonality was calculated as one minus the Shannon entropy normalized by the log of the number of unique productive sequences. Fisher exact tests at 5% FDR, run separately within each subset, picked out TRA or TRB clonotypes whose abundance differed between baseline and M1. Differentially abundant clonotypes were categorized as emerging, expanding, contracting or non-expanding/contracting. Morisita's overlap index was used to measure how much repertoires overlapped between patients. TCRdb applied fastp at Q25 and MiXCR to the public reads, then kept only in-frame beta chains. Identical CDR3 protein sequences are pooled into one entry, listed with their most common genes and DNA. These V and J calls derive from TCRdb rather than the authors' analysis. The sample contains 350 or so distinct CDR3 sequences, around 9.7% of them found a single time. The ten biggest clones cover around 16% of the sample.

Using a BD FACSAria II cell sorter, four subsets defined by PD-1 and/or TIGIT were sorted from live CD3+CD8+TCRalphabeta+ cells. Circulating CD8 T cells were sorted into four subsets by PD-1 and TIGIT expression to characterize their relevance to anti-PD-1 therapy response. From each sorted CD8 T-cell subset, both TCR alpha and TCR beta chains were sequenced. Peripheral blood was collected at three points: before the first anti-PD-1 injection, after two injections and after four injections. PBMCs were immediately isolated by Ficoll gradient centrifugation. Until use, PBMCs were kept cryopreserved in liquid nitrogen in RPMI containing about 21% FCS and approximately 9.3% DMSO. After thawing, PBMCs were stained with a viability dye and with antibodies against CD3, CD8alpha, TCRalphabeta, PD-1 and TIGIT. The RNeasy Kit was used to extract total RNA, and all samples had a RIN greater than 7. This clonotype is identified as large (0.1 to 1%). Its antigen has not been determined. Base qualities are not at hand, and no much larger clone is one base apart.

What the research found in general, with its limitations: The cohort included both treatment-naive and previously treated patients, and the authors noted that this mix could influence results. The published TCR repertoire comparisons relied only on baseline and M1 samples from a small cohort that had few responders. The highest diversity was observed in the DNEG repertoire, similar and higher clonality was shown by the PD-1 and DPOS repertoires, and the lowest diversity was found in the TIGIT repertoires. Since no tumor material could be accessed, the researchers instead assessed tumor reactivity using peptide assays on expanded sorted subsets. Repertoires were found to be largely private between subsets, with under 7.5% of TRB clonotypes shared at M1, and the highest sharing was observed between DPOS and TIGIT. Experiments were generally performed without replicates because of limited material.

The TCR originated in a human donor with melanoma. The starting material was CD8+ T cells from PBMCs, obtained at baseline or after one month of anti-PD-1 therapy (not recorded which).

In nucleotide form, the sequence is TGTGCCAGCAGCTTATTCACCGGTCGGGATACGCAGTATTTT. The resulting protein is CASSLFTGRDTQYF. This receptor chain uses TRBV7-3 and TRBJ2-3, with the D gene not confidently named. The CDR3 runs 14 amino acids, cysteine and phenylalanine included. Just CDR3 DNA is preserved here, 42 bases in frame from base 1. V is pared back by 2 bases and J by 6 bases, with 12 bases lying between the germline termini. Reading the germline V gene gives CDR1 SGHTA and CDR2 FQGTGA.